Below, 26 T cell receptor beta chains from the same sample are listed, as sequenced in a study of T cell responses to AZD1222 COVID-19 vaccine. Clones were sequenced by immunoSEQ multiplex PCR, and TCRdb holds only the in-frame ones, with some missing. This table has tens of thousands of clones, around 80% appearing once. The starting material was peripheral blood, obtained on day 0 of AZD1222 vaccination. Source of these receptors: an adult in good health.

This chain joins TRBV19 and TRBJ1-1; 9 positions match TRBD1. Germline V gene data show CDR1 as LNHDA and CDR2 as SQIVND (reference sequence). The CDR3 totals 15 residues. V gave up 7 bases and J gave up 0 bases; unmatched junction bases: 6. Here the CDR3 DNA reads TGTGCCAGTACCAGGGACAGGGCCGTGAACACTGAAGCTTTCTTT. Translated, it gives CASTRDRAVNTEAFF.

The V call is TRBV2, the J call TRBJ2-1; D might be TRBD1 (6 bases). CDR3 size: 15 residues. V lost 7 bases, J lost 5 bases, and 18 bases lay in between. Per germline, CDR1 SNHLY and CDR2 FYNNEI. The DNA for the CDR3 is TGTGCCAGCACCCCTAACAGGGCGAGGGACAATGAGCAGTTCTTC. Protein sequence: CASTPNRARDNEQFF. Drawing the rest from reference TRBV2 and TRBJ2-1, the complete variable domain is EPEVTQTPSHQVTQMGQEVILRCVPISNHLYFYWYRQILGQKVEFLVSFYNNEISEKSEIFDDQFSVERPDGSNFTLKIRSTKLEDSAMYFCASTPNRARDNEQFFGPGTRLTVL.

V usage is TRBV4-1 and J usage is TRBJ2-2, with a tentative D call TRBD2 (7 bases). V gave up 1 base and J gave up 5 bases, with 17 bases separating them. This CDR3 spans 17 amino acids. Germline lookup yields CDR1 MGHRA and CDR2 YSYEKL. Written as DNA, the CDR3 is TGCGCCAGCAGCCAAGGTCCGGCGGGGGCGAGAACCGGGGAGCTGTTTTTT. It is translated as CASSQGPAGARTGELFF.

This clone was picked up a small number of times. This rearrangement joins TRBV7-9 to TRBJ2-1, with D perhaps matching TRBD1 (6 bases). V was shortened by 0 bases and J by 6 bases, with 12 bases between the two germline ends. This CDR3 has 15 amino acids. CDR1 and CDR2 from the germline V gene are SEHNR and FQNEAQ (reference sequence). CDR3 in DNA: TGTGCCAGCAGCTTAGCGAGAGGGACACCCAATGAGCAGTTCTTC. The encoded protein is CASSLARGTPNEQFF.

This clone was detected a few times. CDR3 in DNA: TGCGCCAGCAGCCCCAATCCCCTAGGGGGAGGAGGTCGCAATGAGCAGTTCTTC. It encodes CASSPNPLGGGGRNEQFF. The gene calls are TRBV4-1 and TRBJ2-1; perhaps D is TRBD1 or TRBD2 (6 bases each). There are 18 residues in the CDR3. Trimming pared 4 bases from V and 6 bases from J, leaving 25 bases between. The germline CDR1 and CDR2 sequences are MGHRA and YSYEKL.

The V gene is TRBV5-1, the J gene TRBJ1-1, with D possibly being TRBD1 (5 bases). Trimming removed 2 bases at V and 1 base at J, with 6 bases between. Per the germline V gene, CDR1 is SGHRS and CDR2 is YFSETQ. This CDR3 has 13 amino acids. CDR3 sequence (DNA): TGCGCCAGCAGCTTAGACAGGAACACTGAAGCTTTCTTT. Residues: CASSLDRNTEAFF.

The chain uses TRBV3-1 (or the pseudogene TRBV3-2) and TRBJ2-3; D may be TRBD2 (6 bases). The V end was cut by 4 bases, the J end by 4 bases, with 9 bases between. CDR1 is LGHDT, CDR2 YNNKEL, per germline (reference sequence). CDR3 length: 13 amino acids. The CDR3 loop is CASSPSGPDTQYF. Written as DNA, the CDR3 is TGTGCCAGCAGCCCCAGCGGGCCAGATACGCAGTATTTT.

This chain links TRBV9 with TRBJ2-3, with a weak D call TRBD2 (8 bases). Trimming removed 3 bases from V and 6 bases from J, with 11 bases in between. Germline CDR1 and CDR2: SGDLS and YYNGEE. CDR3 length: 13 residues. The CDR3 spells CASSAGGGDTQYF. The CDR3 DNA follows: TGTGCCAGCAGCGCGGGAGGGGGCGATACGCAGTATTTT.

The chain is built from TRBV2 and TRBJ1-1; D may be TRBD1 (5 bases). This CDR3 spans 15 amino acids. Germline CDR1 is SNHLY and CDR2 is FYNNEI. The germline V and J ends were trimmed by 0 bases and 1 base, with 9 bases remaining between them. This CDR3 is CASSEAWTSNTEAFF. CDR3 coding DNA: TGTGCCAGCAGTGAAGCATGGACATCGAACACTGAAGCTTTCTTT.

J is TRBJ2-5 and V is TRBV3-1 (or the pseudogene TRBV3-2), with TRBD2 identical over 12 bases. CDR1 LGHDT and CDR2 YNNKEL come from the germline V gene (reference sequence). Trimming removed 4 bases from V and 5 bases from J; junction bases left unmatched: 29. This CDR3 is built from 23 residues. The CDR3 DNA is TGTGCCAGCAGCCGAAACCGGGTCCCGCGTTGGAGAGCTAGCGGGAGGGCCTGGGAGACCCAGTACTTC. Protein: CASSRNRVPRWRASGRAWETQYF.

The chain carries TRBV12-3 or TRBV12-4 and TRBJ2-7; D might be TRBD1 (5 bases). The CDR3 consists of 13 residues. The germline V and J ends were trimmed by 1 base and 3 bases, with 7 bases remaining between them. CDR3 region: CASSLGQFYEQYF. The CDR3 DNA reads as TGTGCCAGCAGTTTAGGACAGTTCTACGAGCAGTACTTC.

This clone appeared once. This chain uses TRBV2 with TRBJ2-7, with 8 nucleotides matching TRBD2. Germline loops: CDR1 SNHLY, CDR2 FYNNEI. The CDR3 consists of 16 residues. V trimming: 5 bases; J trimming: 2 bases; junction bases outside the gene matches: 11. CDR3 protein: CASSHTLAGLTYEQYF. As DNA, the CDR3 is TGTGCCAGCAGTCATACCCTAGCGGGCCTTACCTACGAGCAGTACTTC.

V and J are TRBV2 and TRBJ2-1, with D perhaps TRBD1 or TRBD2 (6 bases each). The V gene lost 2 bases and the J gene lost 7 bases, with 30 bases spanning the gap. CDR1 is SNHLY and CDR2 is FYNNEI in the germline V gene. CDR3 length: 20 residues. In DNA, the CDR3 is TGTGCCAGCAGTGAATTTGCCCTTTTTTTTAGGGGGGCCACAAGAAATGAGCAGTTCTTC. Its translation: CASSEFALFFRGATRNEQFF.

This chain links TRBV5-6 with TRBJ1-1; the D gene is possibly TRBD1 (5 bases). The V end lost 3 bases, the J end lost 2 bases, and 11 bases lay between the germline ends. Germline V gives CDR1 SGHDT, CDR2 YYEEEE. The CDR3 loop spans 14 amino acids. CDR3 nucleotides: TGTGCCAGCAGCTCGACAGCGGGAAACACTGAAGCTTTCTTT. This sequence encodes CASSSTAGNTEAFF.

The chain is built from TRBV29-1 and TRBJ1-2; 9 positions match TRBD1. V trimming: 6 bases; J trimming: 1 base; junction bases outside the gene matches: 6. The CDR3 sequence is 14 residues long. Germline V CDR1 and CDR2: SQVTM, ANQGSEA. The CDR3: CSVLQGANNYGYTF. For the CDR3, the DNA is TGCAGCGTGCTACAGGGGGCGAATAACTATGGCTACACCTTC.

This clone was observed a single time. This sequence joins TRBV24-1 and TRBJ2-1, with 7 positions matching TRBD1. The germline CDR1 and CDR2 sequences are KGHDR and SFDVKD. The CDR3 has 16 amino acids. Trimming took 3 bases from V and 5 from J; bases not matched to a gene: 9. Written as DNA, the CDR3 is TGTGCCACCAGTGATCAGAGGACAGGTCTGCACAATGAGCAGTTCTTC. This sequence encodes CATSDQRTGLHNEQFF.

The chain links TRBV11-2 to TRBJ1-4, with 7 positions matching TRBD1. V trimming: 1 base; J trimming: 2 bases; junction bases outside the gene matches: 10. The CDR3 runs 18 residues. Germline lookup yields CDR1 SGHAT and CDR2 FQNNGV. CDR3 coding DNA: TGTGCCAGCAGCTTAGTAGGTAGGGGGCGGAGGACTAATGAAAAACTGTTTTTT. Its protein is CASSLVGRGRRTNEKLFF.

The J gene is TRBJ2-7, the V gene TRBV2, with 8 bases aligning to TRBD2. The J segment lost 5 bases and the V segment lost 5 bases, leaving 11 bases of the junction unmatched. CDR1 is SNHLY, CDR2 FYNNEI, per germline. The CDR3 contains 15 residues. CDR3: CASSRRAGGNDEQYF. In nucleotides, the CDR3 is TGTGCCAGCAGTCGCAGGGCGGGAGGTAACGACGAGCAGTACTTC.

This clone is medium-sized in the sample. The rearrangement joins TRBV19 to TRBJ1-5; D ambiguous. The V and J ends lost 4 bases and 6 bases respectively, with 16 bases between them. Germline assignment: CDR1 LNHDA and CDR2 SQIVND (reference sequence). The CDR3 length is 15 residues. The chain's CDR3 is CASSTRVAGGQPQHF. The CDR3 DNA follows: TGTGCCAGTAGTACCCGCGTCGCGGGTGGTCAGCCCCAGCATTTT.

The V and J genes are TRBV7-2 and TRBJ2-1; D possibly corresponds to TRBD2 (5 bases). V was pared by 5 bases and J by 9 bases, with 17 bases between. CDR1 and CDR2 (germline): SGHTA, FQGNSA. The CDR3 sequence is 14 residues long. The DNA of the CDR3 is TGTGCCAGCAGCCCCTGGGTAGCGATAGGTGAGCAGTTCTTC. Translated, it gives CASSPWVAIGEQFF.

This chain joins TRBV3-1 (or the pseudogene TRBV3-2) and TRBJ2-5; D is unclear. V dropped 1 base and J dropped 2 bases, with 14 bases sitting between them. The length of the CDR3 is 16 residues. Germline lookup yields CDR1 LGHDT and CDR2 YNNKEL (reference sequence). In nucleotides, the CDR3 is TGTGCCAGCAGCCAAGCTCTCGGAGCGCTACAAGAGACCCAGTACTTC. It codes for CASSQALGALQETQYF.

The rearrangement links TRBV11-3 to TRBJ2-3; possible D gene TRBD1, 6 bases. The CDR3 contains 12 residues. The V end was cut by 5 bases, the J end by 8 bases, with 11 bases between. The germline CDR1 and CDR2 sequences are SGHNT and YENEEA. This CDR3 is CASSHRVGTQYF. The DNA for the CDR3 is TGTGCCAGCAGCCACAGGGTTGGTACGCAGTATTTT.

The chain joins TRBV5-5 to TRBJ1-1; no clear D gene. Deletions cut 0 bases from V and 1 base from J, with 7 bases between. This CDR3 has 14 residues. Germline values: CDR1 SGHKS, CDR2 YYEKEE (reference sequence). Here the CDR3 reads CASSLVGQNTEAFF. The CDR3 DNA reads as TGTGCCAGCAGCTTGGTCGGGCAGAACACTGAAGCTTTCTTT.

The chain combines TRBV5-5 with TRBJ2-1; maybe TRBD1 (6 bases). CDR3 length: 16 amino acids. Trimming shortened V by 4 bases and J by 0 bases, and 14 bases separated the two germline ends. CDR1 is SGHKS, CDR2 YYEKEE, per germline (reference sequence). The CDR3 is CASSLGQSRSYNEQFF. CDR3 bases: TGTGCCAGCAGCCTAGGACAGTCCCGCTCCTACAATGAGCAGTTCTTC.

This clone is a singleton in its sample. J is TRBJ2-7 and V is TRBV6-1, with a possible D match to TRBD2 (5 bases). Germline V gene sequence: CDR1 MNHNS, CDR2 SASEGT. The CDR3 totals 15 residues. Trimming stripped 0 bases from V and 1 base from J, with 10 bases between. CDR3 protein: CASSEAASSSYEQYF. CDR3 nucleotides: TGTGCCAGCAGTGAAGCAGCTAGCAGTTCCTACGAGCAGTACTTC.

This clone is a singleton in its sample. The chain links TRBV10-3 to TRBJ2-7; possible D gene TRBD2, 6 bases. Trimming took off 4 bases at V and 1 base at J, with 17 bases between the two ends. The CDR3 is made up of 16 amino acids. The germline V gene has CDR1 ENHRY and CDR2 SYGVKD. The CDR3 sequence is CAISGSGTPLSYEQYF. CDR3 DNA sequence: TGTGCCATCAGTGGATCCGGGACTCCTTTATCCTACGAGCAGTACTTC.